This T cell receptor beta chain was identified during a study of blood T cell repertoires in COVID-19. Study information: Material from acute and convalescent COVID-19 was sourced from the United States, Italy and Spain. Nucleic acid was either cDNA or gDNA, and it came from T cells, B-cell-depleted T cells, or PBMCs.

Authors' data handling: Estimated nucleated cell counts came from reference gene primer amplification. Profiling relied on immunoSEQ multiplex PCR, and the TCRdb table lists in-frame clones only, not all of them. Clone size and V and J calls were adopted from that table, with D and trimming inferred from the DNA. The table shows about 160,000 clones, with about 86% occurring only once. The CDR3 runs 15 residues. The germline gives CDR1 SGHNT, CDR2 YYREEE (reference sequence). The V gene end was trimmed by 4 bases and the J gene end by 7 bases; junction bases not matched to a gene: 10. V and J are TRBV5-4 and TRBJ2-7, with 11 positions matching TRBD2. Sequenced: peripheral blood. This receptor was obtained from a man between 70 and 80 years old with acute or convalescent COVID-19. CDR3 nucleotide sequence: TGTGCCAGCAGCCTACCTAGCGGGAGGTCGGGAGAGCAGTACTTC. The encoded protein is CASSLPSGRSGEQYF.